The 25 T cell receptor beta chains reported below all come from one sample, sequenced in a study of blood T cells in healthy people across ages. Combining a sample-barcoded 5' primer with a J-beta primer mix, a second PCR ran for about 6 to 12 cycles. TCRdb re-called the 5' RACE reads through MiXCR, storing one row per CDR3 protein. Counted here are about 580,000 distinct CDR3 sequences, under 55% occurring once; the ten biggest clones make up around 23%. Sequenced input: blood. The receptor source for this set is a man older than 75 in good health.

The chain uses TRBV7-2 and TRBJ2-5, with TRBD1 matching 9 bases. The J call may be mistaken, given a closer DNA end match to TRBJ2-7. Per the germline V gene, CDR1 is SGHTA and CDR2 is FQGNSA. The length of the CDR3 is 16 residues. The CDR3 sequence is CASSLEQGAMYYEQYF. In DNA form, the CDR3 reads TGTGCCAGCAGCTTGGAACAGGGGGCGATGTATTACGAGCAGTACTTC.

The V gene is TRBV12-3 or TRBV12-4, the J gene TRBJ2-1, with 7 positions matching TRBD2. Germline trimming cut 6 bases from V and 10 bases from J; bases unmatched to any gene: 9. The length of the CDR3 is 13 residues. The CDR3 loop reads CASRGGSPYEQFF. Written as DNA, the CDR3 is TGTGCCAGCAGGGGCGGGAGCCCCTACGAGCAGTTCTTC.

The chain has TRBV5-6 and TRBJ2-7, with 9 bases fitting TRBD1. Germline CDR1 is SGHDT and CDR2 is YYEEEE. V lost 6 bases to trimming and J lost 4 bases; unmatched junction nucleotides: 14. This CDR3 spans 16 amino acids. CDR3 nucleotide sequence: TGTGCCAGCACTTTGAGAACCGGGACAGGGTCTTACGAGCAGTACTTC. This encodes CASTLRTGTGSYEQYF.

The chain recombines TRBV7-2 with TRBJ1-3; D is undetermined. The CDR3 contains 18 residues. Germline values: CDR1 SGHTA, CDR2 FQGNSA. The V end lost 1 base, the J end lost 1 base, and 17 bases lay between the germline ends. This CDR3 reads CASSLVPPRRASGNTIYF. CDR3 DNA: TGTGCCAGCAGCTTAGTACCCCCACGACGGGCGTCTGGAAACACCATATATTTT.

The chain employs TRBV7-9 and TRBJ2-3; D may correspond to TRBD1 or TRBD2 (5 bases each). The CDR3 sequence is 15 residues long. Trimming shortened V by 4 bases and J by 5 bases, and 16 bases separated the two germline ends. CDR1 is SEHNR, CDR2 FQNEAQ, per germline (reference sequence). The CDR3 spells CASSSSRTTRDTQYF. As DNA, the CDR3 is TGTGCCAGCAGCTCCTCCCGGACAACTAGAGATACGCAGTATTTT. Variable domain in full (rest from reference TRBV7-9 and TRBJ2-3): DTGVSQNPRHKITKRGQNVTFRCDPISEHNRLYWYRQTLGQGPEFLTYFQNEAQLEKSRLLSDRFSAERPKGSFSTLEIQRTEQGDSAMYLCASSSSRTTRDTQYFGPGTRLTVL.

This clonotype appeared a single time. The chain uses TRBV4-3 and TRBJ2-1; 9 positions match TRBD2. Matching the DNA end better, TRBJ2-7 makes the J call doubtful. Germline V gene sequence: CDR1 LGHNA, CDR2 YSLEER. The CDR3 is 21 amino acids. The CDR3: CASSQRYGRSGSSLSYNEQYF. As DNA, the CDR3 is TGCGCCAGCAGCCAACGGTACGGGCGTAGCGGGAGCTCCCTCTCCTACAATGAGCAGTACTTC.

This clonotype was seen many times. This sequence joins TRBV7-8 and TRBJ1-2; D is ambiguous. There are 13 residues in the CDR3. V gave up 3 bases and J gave up 2 bases, with 7 bases separating them. Per the germline V gene, CDR1 is SGHVS and CDR2 is FQNEAQ. CDR3 DNA: TGTGCCAGCAGCTTGCGAGGGAACTATGGCTACACCTTC. It specifies CASSLRGNYGYTF.

The rearrangement joins TRBV4-1 to TRBJ2-5, with 10 positions matching TRBD2. After removal of 3 bases from V and 0 bases from J, the junction contained 1 base not matched to a gene. This CDR3 region has 15 residues. Germline V gives CDR1 MGHRA, CDR2 YSYEKL. CDR3 DNA sequence: TGCGCCAGCAGCCACCTAGCGGGAGACCAAGAGACCCAGTACTTC. Translation gives CASSHLAGDQETQYF.

The chain links TRBV2 to TRBJ2-3, with D perhaps TRBD2 (6 bases). CDR1 is SNHLY, CDR2 FYNNEI, per germline. Trimming cost V 2 bases and J 4 bases, with 19 bases left between them. This CDR3 comprises 17 residues. The CDR3 coding sequence is TGTGCCAGCAGTGAATCGGTCGGGAGAGGGGAATCAGATACGCAGTATTTT. Protein product: CASSESVGRGESDTQYF.

This chain links TRBV7-3 with TRBJ2-1, with 8 bases that match TRBD2. The tail of the sequence fits TRBJ2-7 better, so the J call may be wrong. The germline V gene has CDR1 SGHTA and CDR2 FQGTGA. The CDR3 sequence is 15 residues long. The CDR3 region has the DNA TGTGCCAGCAGCTTAAATCTAGCGGGTCACAATGAGCAGTACTTC. It codes for CASSLNLAGHNEQYF.

Notes on this clonotype: With a much larger clone just one base away, this may be a read error. This sequence joins TRBV3-1 and TRBJ1-2; weak D call: TRBD1 (6 bases). CDR1 is LGHDT and CDR2 is YNNKEL in the germline V gene (reference sequence). The CDR3 sequence is 12 residues long. Here the CDR3 DNA reads TGTGCCAGCGGCCAAGGGGGATATGGCTACACCTTC. Translated: CASGQGGYGYTF.

The J gene is TRBJ2-1, the V gene TRBV20-1, with TRBD2 identical over 7 bases. V shed 5 bases and J 7 bases; nucleotides not matched to a gene: 11. Germline loops: CDR1 DFQATT, CDR2 SNEGSKA (reference sequence). The CDR3 spans 14 residues. CDR3 coding DNA: TGCAGTGCTTACCTCCCTAGCGGAGAAAATGAGCAGTTCTTC. Amino acids: CSAYLPSGENEQFF.

This rearrangement joins TRBV7-2 to TRBJ2-1; no clear D. Germline CDR1 is SGHTA and CDR2 is FQGNSA. The ends were cut back, 2 bases at V and 3 bases at J, with 5 bases in the middle. The CDR3 contains 13 residues. For the CDR3, the DNA is TGTGCCAGCAGCTTAAGTATCTACAATGAGCAGTTCTTC. It is translated as CASSLSIYNEQFF.

This clonotype was seen a few times. CDR3 sequence: CASSFFPAGGTRSANEQFF. In nucleotides, the CDR3 is TGTGCCAGCAGTTTCTTCCCAGCGGGAGGGACGCGATCGGCCAATGAGCAGTTCTTC. The V gene is TRBV27, the J gene TRBJ2-1, with TRBD2 identical over 10 bases. CDR1 MNHEY and CDR2 SMNVEV come from the germline V gene (reference sequence). The CDR3 sequence is 19 residues long. V dropped 3 bases and J dropped 6; count of bases not matched to a gene: 17.

This clonotype was seen repeatedly, ten times or more. The V and J genes are TRBV6-6 and TRBJ2-1; no definite D call. CDR1 and CDR2 (germline): MNHNY, SVGAGI (reference sequence). The CDR3 is 15 residues long. The V gene lost 2 bases and the J gene lost 7 bases, with 15 bases spanning the gap. The CDR3, as DNA: TGTGCCAGCAGTTACAGTCGTTTGGATTCGAATGAGCAGTTCTTC. Its protein product is CASSYSRLDSNEQFF.

Notes on this clonotype: An end of the junction differs from the germline gene, which may be a read error. The gene calls are TRBV14 and TRBJ2-5; 10 bases align to TRBD2. Germline loops: CDR1 SGHDN, CDR2 FVKESK. The CDR3 spans 15 residues. CDR3 amino acids: CANSQGTSDANEQYF. DNA for the CDR3: TGTGCCAACAGCCAAGGGACTAGCGACGCCAATGAGCAGTACTTC.

Notes on this clonotype: This may be a read error, as it is one base from a much larger clone. The chain employs TRBV7-9 and TRBJ1-2; no definite D call. The V gene's germline CDR1 is SEHNR and CDR2 FQNEAQ (reference sequence). The CDR3 spans 13 residues. The CDR3 nucleotides are TGTGCCTGCAGGCAGTCTTCTGGCTATGGCTACACCTTC. Protein sequence: CACRQSSGYGYTF.

The CDR3 loop is CAWSITDTQYF. CDR3 nucleotides: TGTGCCTGGAGTATCACAGATACGCAGTATTTT. The V call is TRBV30, the J call TRBJ2-3, with D hard to call. V was cut by 2 bases and J by 2 bases, with 2 bases left in between. This CDR3 has 11 residues. The germline V gene encodes CDR1 GTSNPN and CDR2 SVGIG (reference sequence).

For this clonotype: A much larger clonotype is one base distant, so this may be a read error. The chain is built from TRBV6-6 and TRBJ2-1; D is unresolved. Deletions cut 5 bases from V and 7 bases from J, with 12 bases between. Germline lookup yields CDR1 MNHNY and CDR2 SVGAGI (reference sequence). The CDR3 has 13 amino acids. The CDR3 protein is CASSDEWRNEQFF. CDR3 DNA sequence: TGTGCCAGCAGTGACGAGTGGCGGAATGAGCAGTTCTTC.

This clonotype has a handful of counts. J is TRBJ2-1 and V is TRBV10-1, with 11 bases fitting TRBD2. The length of the CDR3 is 15 residues. Germline assignment: CDR1 WNHNN and CDR2 SYGVQD (reference sequence). With 8 bases clipped from V and 5 bases from J, the junction kept 8 bases outside the gene matches. The CDR3 loop reads CASGTGTSGNNEQFF. The CDR3, as DNA: TGCGCCAGCGGCACCGGGACTAGCGGCAACAATGAGCAGTTCTTC.

The chain couples TRBV27 to TRBJ2-6; no reliable D call. The germline gives CDR1 MNHEY, CDR2 SMNVEV (reference sequence). The V end lost 3 bases, the J end lost 2 bases, and 8 bases lay between the germline ends. CDR3 length equals 15 residues. The CDR3 spells CASSLSVTGANVLTF. Written as DNA, the CDR3 is TGTGCCAGCAGTTTGTCGGTAACTGGGGCCAACGTCCTGACTTTC.

V is TRBV4-3 and J is TRBJ1-2, with D perhaps TRBD1 (5 bases). The germline V gene encodes CDR1 LGHNA and CDR2 YSLEER. The CDR3 is 15 amino acids. V lost 3 bases and J lost 2, with 13 bases in between. CDR3 nucleotides: TGCGCCAGCAGCCACTCGGGGCCGGAGAACTATGGCTACACCTTC. It encodes CASSHSGPENYGYTF.

This clonotype has ten or more counts. CDR3 bases: TGTGCCAGCAGCCGGGACAGGGGGAACAATGAGCAGTTCTTC. Translating gives CASSRDRGNNEQFF. The rearrangement joins TRBV6-5 to TRBJ2-1; TRBD1 matches 11 bases. From germline, CDR1 is MNHEY and CDR2 SVGAGI. CDR3 length: 14 amino acids. Trimming took 6 bases from V and 5 from J; bases not matched to a gene: 3.

The rearrangement uses TRBV7-9 and TRBJ1-6; D gene uncertain. CDR3 length: 12 residues. Germline CDR1 reads SEHNR; CDR2 reads FQNEAQ (reference sequence). Deletions cut 5 bases from V and 9 bases from J, with 8 bases between. The CDR3 loop reads CASSAVSSPLHF. DNA of the CDR3: TGTGCCAGCAGCGCCGTGAGTTCACCCCTCCACTTT.

This sequence joins TRBV3-1 and TRBJ2-7; 7 bases agree with TRBD1. After removal of 1 base from V and 2 bases from J, the junction contained 5 bases not matched to a gene. The CDR3 is made up of 15 amino acids. In germline, CDR1 is LGHDT, CDR2 YNNKEL (reference sequence). In DNA form, the CDR3 reads TGTGCCAGCAGCCAAGGACGGGGACAGCCCTACGAGCAGTACTTC. This gives the protein CASSQGRGQPYEQYF.